The 19 T cell receptor beta chains below were found in one sample sequenced in a study of molecular identifiers for immune sequencing clone quantification. TCRdb passed the PCR reads through MiXCR, listing each CDR3 protein once. The sample lists under 600,000 distinct CDR3 sequences, around 21% occurring once. The sequencing sample was made of naive CD8+ T cells from blood, with Jurkat cell RNA spiked in. Described subset: FACS-sorted CD8+CD4-CCR7+CD45RA+ naive T cells. The source of these receptors is a human donor in good health. Some libraries in this study had Jurkat cell RNA spiked in.

This clonotype was counted between two and nine times. The V call is TRBV13, the J call TRBJ2-7; 12 bases fit TRBD1. Germline values: CDR1 PRHDT, CDR2 FYEKMQ (reference sequence). This CDR3 is 15 amino acids long. V dropped 5 bases and J dropped 2; count of bases not matched to a gene: 4. The CDR3 coding sequence is TGTGCCAGCAGCACCCGGGACAGGGGGCCCTACGAGCAGTACTTC. Translated: CASSTRDRGPYEQYF.

The chain joins TRBV28 to TRBJ1-6, with 10 positions matching TRBD1. With 6 bases clipped from V and 0 bases from J, the junction kept 5 bases outside the gene matches. CDR3 length: 17 residues. Germline lookup yields CDR1 MDHEN and CDR2 SYDVKM. CDR3 sequence reads: CASSSRTGGSYNSPLHF. DNA of the CDR3: TGTGCCAGCAGCTCCAGGACAGGGGGCTCCTATAATTCACCCCTCCACTTT.

The table lists this clonotype with many counts. The rearrangement joins TRBV5-6 to TRBJ2-7, with D uncertain. V shed 0 bases and J shed 0 bases, with 7 bases lying between them. The CDR3 is 14 amino acids. Looked up from germline, CDR1 is SGHDT and CDR2 is YYEEEE. The CDR3 sequence is CASSLVRYSYEQYF. The CDR3 nucleotides read TGTGCCAGCAGCTTGGTCAGGTACTCCTACGAGCAGTACTTC.

This clonotype has a count of ten or more. The chain couples TRBV20-1 to TRBJ2-7, with D possibly matching TRBD1 (6 bases). CDR3 size: 15 residues. Germline V gives CDR1 DFQATT, CDR2 SNEGSKA (reference sequence). V was trimmed by 0 bases and J by 5 bases, leaving 17 bases between them. The CDR3 DNA follows: TGCAGTGCTAGAGATTCTGGCAGGGGATCTCACGAGCAGTACTTC. Translation: CSARDSGRGSHEQYF.

The chain couples TRBV27 to TRBJ1-4; no clear D. V dropped 5 bases and J dropped 6 bases, with 10 bases sitting between them. Germline-derived CDR1 and CDR2 are MNHEY and SMNVEV (reference sequence). There are 13 residues in the CDR3. CDR3 loop: CASSLGPYEKLFF. CDR3 bases: TGTGCCAGCAGTCTCGGACCCTATGAAAAACTGTTTTTT. Filled out from reference TRBV27 and TRBJ1-4, the complete variable domain reads EAQVTQNPRYLITVTGKKLTVTCSQNMNHEYMSWYRQDPGLGLRQIYYSMNVEVTDKGDVPEGYKVSRKEKRNFPLILESPSPNQTSLYFCASSLGPYEKLFFGSGTQLSVL.

This clonotype has a count of ten or more. J is TRBJ2-7 and V is TRBV7-2; D might be TRBD2 (5 bases). Germline V CDR1 and CDR2: SGHTA, FQGNSA. This CDR3 spans 16 amino acids. V lost 1 base and J 4 bases, leaving 17 bases between the germline ends. CDR3 nucleotide sequence: TGTGCCAGCAGCTTAGATTTATCGGATTCGGGGTACGAGCAGTACTTC. Protein sequence: CASSLDLSDSGYEQYF. Full variable domain (remainder filled in from reference TRBV7-2 and TRBJ2-7): GAGVSQSPSNKVTEKGKDVELRCDPISGHTALYWYRQSLGQGLEFLIYFQGNSAPDKSGLPSDRFSAERTGGSVSTLTIQRTQQEDSAVYLCASSLDLSDSGYEQYFGPGTRLTVT.

The chain is built from TRBV7-9 and TRBJ2-7, with 7 positions matching TRBD2. The V gene end was trimmed by 5 bases and the J gene end by 1 base; junction bases not matched to a gene: 11. The CDR3 has 16 amino acids. Per germline, CDR1 SEHNR and CDR2 FQNEAQ (reference sequence). The CDR3 sequence: CASSPPGGGKSYEQYF. The CDR3 DNA reads TGTGCCAGCAGCCCCCCAGGCGGGGGAAAGTCCTACGAGCAGTACTTC.

This clonotype was detected many times. CDR3 DNA: TGTGCCAGCAGCTTCCCCATAGGATTGGGGGGTAACGAGCAGTACTTC. It specifies CASSFPIGLGGNEQYF. The rearrangement uses TRBV7-6 and TRBJ2-7, with a tentative D call TRBD2 (6 bases). Looked up from germline, CDR1 is SGHVS and CDR2 is FNYEAQ. The CDR3 sequence is 16 residues long. V was trimmed by 3 bases and J by 5 bases, leaving 20 bases between them. Filled out from reference TRBV7-6 and TRBJ2-7, the complete variable domain reads GAGVSQSPRYKVTKRGQDVALRCDPISGHVSLYWYRQALGQGPEFLTYFNYEAQQDKSGLPNDRFSAERPEGSISTLTIQRTEQRDSAMYRCASSFPIGLGGNEQYFGPGTRLTVT.

This clonotype was picked up many times. Here the CDR3 reads CASSWGTPLGTEAFF. In DNA form, the CDR3 reads TGTGCCAGCAGCTGGGGGACCCCATTGGGCACTGAAGCTTTCTTT. The J gene is TRBJ1-1, the V gene TRBV5-6; D is perhaps TRBD1 (5 bases). The V gene's germline CDR1 is SGHDT and CDR2 YYEEEE. This CDR3 contains 15 residues. With 3 bases removed from V and 4 bases from J, the gap between germline ends came to 16 bases.

This clonotype was seen a few times. This chain joins TRBV6-2 or TRBV6-3 and TRBJ2-4; D is perhaps TRBD2 (5 bases). CDR3 length: 13 residues. Trimming left V 2 bases short and J 7 bases short, with 9 bases between. Per germline, CDR1 MNHEY and CDR2 SVGEGT. CDR3 DNA sequence: TGTGCCAGCAGTTACAACAGAGGGAACATTCAGTACTTC. Its protein product is CASSYNRGNIQYF.

This chain links TRBV30 with TRBJ1-1; possibly TRBD1 for D (6 bases). V was pared by 6 bases and J by 4 bases, with 12 bases between. The CDR3 runs to 12 residues. Looked up from germline, CDR1 is GTSNPN and CDR2 is SVGIG (reference sequence). CDR3 DNA: TGTGCCTGCTCAGGGGAGGGCACTGAAGCTTTCTTT. Residues: CACSGEGTEAFF.

A remark on this clonotype: This sequence may be a read error, since a much larger clone differs from it by one base. The genes are TRBV6-5 and TRBJ2-5, with 10 nucleotides matching TRBD1. The ends lost 6 bases at V and 7 bases at J; junction bases unmatched: 11. CDR3 length: 15 residues. Germline CDR1 is MNHEY and CDR2 is SVGAGI. The CDR3 DNA reads as TGTGCCAGCAGCCCGGGACAGGGGTATTTTGGGACCCAGTACTTC. Amino acid sequence: CASSPGQGYFGTQYF.

This clonotype turned up a few times. V is TRBV7-6 and J is TRBJ1-1; a possible D gene is TRBD1 (5 bases). Between the trimmed V and J ends, which lost 1 base and 1 base, there was a span of 10 bases. Germline V lookup: CDR1 SGHVS, CDR2 FNYEAQ. The CDR3 is 15 residues long. As DNA, the CDR3 is TGTGCCAGCAGCTTAGAGGCCACAGGGAACACTGAAGCTTTCTTT. Its protein is CASSLEATGNTEAFF.

This clonotype was counted ten times or more. The chain joins TRBV28 to TRBJ2-3; no definite D call. The CDR3 has 10 residues. Germline CDR1 and CDR2: MDHEN and SYDVKM. Trimming took 9 bases from V and 6 from J, leaving 7 bases between them. CDR3 sequence (DNA): TGTGCCAGTCAGGAGGATACGCAGTATTTT. Protein sequence: CASQEDTQYF.

The genes are TRBV6-4 and TRBJ2-1; D may be TRBD2 (5 bases). The CDR3 spans 16 residues. V was trimmed by 6 bases and J by 4 bases, leaving 19 bases between them. Germline assignment: CDR1 MRHNA and CDR2 SNTAGT. The CDR3 DNA sequence: TGTGCCAGCAGGCGCACGGCAAGCGGCCCGTACAATGAGCAGTTCTTC. Its translation is CASRRTASGPYNEQFF.

The V gene is TRBV11-3, the J gene TRBJ2-2, with TRBD2 matching 12 bases. Looked up from germline, CDR1 is SGHNT and CDR2 is YENEEA. J lost 3 bases, V lost 0 bases, and 2 bases had no gene match. The CDR3 extends over 17 amino acids. The CDR3 bases are TGTGCCAGCAGCTTAGATGGGACTAGCGGGTACACCGGGGAGCTGTTTTTT. Amino acid sequence: CASSLDGTSGYTGELFF. Variable domain in full (rest from reference TRBV11-3 and TRBJ2-2): EAGVVQSPRYKIIEKKQPVAFWCNPISGHNTLYWYLQNLGQGPELLIRYENEEAVDDSQLPKDRFSAERLKGVDSTLKIQPAELGDSAVYLCASSLDGTSGYTGELFFGEGSRLTVL.

This clonotype was found a few times. Here the CDR3 reads CASTPDFAGGPLEQYF. CDR3 DNA: TGTGCCAGCACCCCGGATTTCGCGGGAGGGCCTCTCGAGCAGTACTTC. The chain joins TRBV18 to TRBJ2-7, with 9 bases identical to TRBD2. The CDR3 is 16 residues long. V trimming: 8 bases; J trimming: 6 bases; junction bases outside the gene matches: 17. The V gene's germline CDR1 is KGHSH and CDR2 LQKENI.

The genes are TRBV6-2 or TRBV6-3 and TRBJ2-1; D could derive from TRBD1 or TRBD2 (5 bases each). V lost 4 bases, J lost 7 bases, and 17 bases lay in between. There are 15 residues in the CDR3. Germline V CDR1 and CDR2: MNHEY, SVGEGT. In DNA, the CDR3 is TGTGCCAGCAGTTCCGGGACCCCGGCGAGGAATGAGCAGTTCTTC. This sequence encodes CASSSGTPARNEQFF.

The sample holds a few counts of this clonotype. The chain uses TRBV7-9 and TRBJ2-7, with TRBD1 identical over 9 bases. From germline, CDR1 is SEHNR and CDR2 FQNEAQ (reference sequence). J gave up 4 bases and V 1 base, and 8 bases lay outside the gene matches. This CDR3 region has 16 residues. This chain's CDR3 is CASSLVPGQGFYEQYF. CDR3 in DNA: TGTGCCAGCAGCTTAGTGCCGGGACAGGGTTTTTACGAGCAGTACTTC.